The 18 T cell receptor beta chains below come from one sample, sequenced in a study of human T cells and chemical hapten exposure. Blood, whole and unfractionated, served as the source for total RNA extraction. TCRdb passed the 5' RACE reads through MiXCR, listing each CDR3 protein once. The table shows about 80,000 distinct CDR3 sequences, with around a sixth occurring only once. These receptors were taken from a female donor in good health.

This clonotype was recorded many times. J is TRBJ2-5 and V is TRBV29-1; TRBD2 is a possible D gene (5 bases). The CDR3 consists of 12 residues. Trimming shortened V by 5 bases and J by 1 base, and 8 bases separated the two germline ends. Germline values: CDR1 SQVTM, CDR2 ANQGSEA. The CDR3 sequence is CSVRRGQETQYF. CDR3 DNA: TGCAGCGTTCGACGGGGCCAAGAGACCCAGTACTTC.

This clonotype was counted many times. This chain links TRBV20-1 with TRBJ1-2, with D maybe TRBD1 (6 bases). V was shortened by 2 bases and J by 3 bases, with 7 bases between the two germline ends. The CDR3 loop spans 12 amino acids. Germline-derived CDR1 and CDR2 are DFQATT and SNEGSKA (reference sequence). The CDR3 spells CSARNRDYGYTF. The CDR3 DNA follows: TGCAGTGCTAGAAACAGGGACTATGGCTACACCTTC.

This clonotype was seen a few times. The chain carries TRBV2 and TRBJ1-2, with D possibly matching TRBD1 (6 bases). V was shortened by 4 bases and J by 10 bases, with 19 bases between the two germline ends. The CDR3 contains 14 residues. In germline, CDR1 is SNHLY, CDR2 FYNNEI. The CDR3 DNA sequence: TGTGCCAGCAGTGCGATCGGGGGCGCGGAAGACTACACCTTC. Protein product: CASSAIGGAEDYTF.

J is TRBJ2-1 and V is TRBV12-3 or TRBV12-4, with D hard to call. The ends were cut back, 1 base at V and 2 bases at J, with 6 bases in the middle. The CDR3 has 14 amino acids. In nucleotides, the CDR3 is TGTGCCAGCAGTTTAGGCGGCCCCTACAATGAGCAGTTCTTC. Translation: CASSLGGPYNEQFF.

Here the CDR3 reads CASSYGGIQETQYF. The DNA of the CDR3 is TGTGCCAGCAGTTACGGCGGCATCCAAGAGACCCAGTACTTC. The chain combines TRBV6-5 with TRBJ2-5; D not certain. The germline V and J ends were trimmed by 2 bases and 1 base, with 8 bases remaining between them. The CDR3 loop spans 14 amino acids. The germline V gene encodes CDR1 MNHEY and CDR2 SVGAGI.

This clonotype was seen more than once but under ten times. The rearrangement links TRBV28 to TRBJ2-7; a possible D gene is TRBD2 (6 bases). Germline V CDR1 and CDR2: MDHEN, SYDVKM. The CDR3 is 15 residues long. V was shortened by 2 bases and J by 4 bases, with 15 bases between the two germline ends. The CDR3 here is CASSLVAVRGYEQYF. For the CDR3, the DNA is TGTGCCAGCAGTTTAGTAGCGGTCCGAGGATACGAGCAGTACTTC.

There are many counts of this clonotype. The chain employs TRBV9 and TRBJ2-5; 15 bases fit TRBD2. The CDR3 is 19 amino acids. Germline CDR1 reads SGDLS; CDR2 reads YYNGEE. With 1 base clipped from V and 5 bases from J, the junction kept 12 bases outside the gene matches. The CDR3 sequence: CASSVSPGLAGGLPETQYF. CDR3 nucleotide sequence: TGTGCCAGCAGCGTATCCCCGGGACTAGCGGGGGGCCTGCCCGAGACCCAGTACTTC.

This clonotype has more than one count but fewer than ten. The chain joins TRBV5-1 to TRBJ1-1; 8 bases are a match to TRBD1. Per germline, CDR1 SGHRS and CDR2 YFSETQ. The CDR3 spans 17 residues. J lost 1 base, V lost 4 bases, and 12 bases had no gene match. This CDR3 reads CASSRGQATWRNTEAFF. The CDR3 bases are TGCGCCAGCAGCCGGGGACAGGCTACATGGAGGAACACTGAAGCTTTCTTT.

This clonotype came up a few times. V usage is TRBV7-2 and J usage is TRBJ2-5, with TRBD1 as a possible D gene (5 bases). Germline CDR1 and CDR2: SGHTA and FQGNSA. The germline V and J ends were trimmed by 4 bases and 7 bases, with 13 bases remaining between them. The CDR3 has 13 amino acids. CDR3 DNA: TGTGCCAGCAGCTCAAGCAGGGATGGGACCCAGTACTTC. It codes for CASSSSRDGTQYF.

The chain recombines TRBV7-9 with TRBJ2-1; 12 nucleotides line up with TRBD2. The germline gives CDR1 SEHNR, CDR2 FQNEAQ (reference sequence). This CDR3 has 17 residues. The J segment lost 4 bases and the V segment lost 5 bases, leaving 9 bases of the junction unmatched. CDR3 region: CASSRTSGRTRYNEQFF. The CDR3 DNA follows: TGTGCCAGCAGCCGCACTAGCGGGAGGACCCGATACAATGAGCAGTTCTTC.

Only a few counts were recorded for this clonotype. This rearrangement joins TRBV20-1 to TRBJ2-5, with TRBD2 matching 15 bases. The CDR3 totals 15 residues. Losses at the gene ends were 6 bases for V and 6 bases for J; bases not matched to a gene: 8. Germline CDR1 DFQATT, CDR2 SNEGSKA (reference sequence). CDR3 loop: CSAYGLAGGPQTQYF. The CDR3 nucleotides read TGCAGTGCCTACGGACTAGCGGGGGGGCCACAGACCCAGTACTTC.

This clonotype has just a few counts. The V call is TRBV6-5, the J call TRBJ1-6; no clear D gene. The CDR3 has 16 residues. Germline CDR1 reads MNHEY; CDR2 reads SVGAGI. Trimming shortened V by 5 bases and J by 0 bases, and 11 bases separated the two germline ends. CDR3 DNA: TGTGCCAGCAGTCCGGACCAAAGCTCCTATAATTCACCCCTCCACTTT. Protein product: CASSPDQSSYNSPLHF.

This rearrangement joins TRBV7-9 to TRBJ1-2; 8 nucleotides line up with TRBD1. Germline CDR1 is SEHNR and CDR2 is FQNEAQ (reference sequence). The CDR3 consists of 13 residues. Trimming took 2 bases from V and 8 from J; bases not matched to a gene: 4. The DNA for the CDR3 is TGTGCCAGCAGCTTACAGGGGGCTGACGGCTACACCTTC. Residues: CASSLQGADGYTF.

The chain employs TRBV2 and TRBJ2-5, with no clear D. The germline CDR1 and CDR2 sequences are SNHLY and FYNNEI. V gave up 1 base and J gave up 5 bases, with 5 bases separating them. This CDR3 region has 12 residues. The CDR3 DNA is TGTGCCAGCAGTGAAGAGGGCGAGACCCAGTACTTC. Amino acid sequence: CASSEEGETQYF. Combining the CDR3 with reference TRBV2 and TRBJ2-5 gives the whole variable domain EPEVTQTPSHQVTQMGQEVILRCVPISNHLYFYWYRQILGQKVEFLVSFYNNEISEKSEIFDDQFSVERPDGSNFTLKIRSTKLEDSAMYFCASSEEGETQYFGPGTRLLVL.

In its sample, this clonotype was seen a few times. The J gene is TRBJ2-7, the V gene TRBV2; D not certain. CDR1 and CDR2 from the germline V gene are SNHLY and FYNNEI. The ends were cut back, 6 bases at V and 3 bases at J, with 6 bases in the middle. The CDR3 is 11 residues long. The CDR3 DNA reads as TGTGCCAGCAGGGGAATCTACGAGCAGTACTTC. Amino acids: CASRGIYEQYF.

The chain couples TRBV20-1 to TRBJ2-3; tentative D call: TRBD1 (7 bases). The CDR3 has 14 residues. V was trimmed by 1 base and J by 5 bases, leaving 13 bases between them. The germline CDR1 and CDR2 sequences are DFQATT and SNEGSKA (reference sequence). CDR3 bases: TGCAGTGCTAGAGTCAGGGGGGTTCAAGATACGCAGTATTTT. Translation gives CSARVRGVQDTQYF.

This clonotype was seen a handful of times. The chain combines TRBV24-1 with TRBJ2-1; the D gene is possibly TRBD2 (5 bases). Germline CDR1 is KGHDR and CDR2 is SFDVKD. This CDR3 spans 15 amino acids. V gave up 0 bases and J gave up 6 bases, with 11 bases separating them. The CDR3 sequence is CATSDLGSGINEQFF. The DNA of the CDR3 is TGTGCCACCAGTGATTTGGGATCGGGGATCAATGAGCAGTTCTTC.

This clonotype was detected only a few times. The V and J genes are TRBV20-1 and TRBJ2-3; D possibly corresponds to TRBD2 (5 bases). Trimming cost V 6 bases and J 5 bases, with 15 bases left between them. This CDR3 spans 13 amino acids. The germline V gene encodes CDR1 DFQATT and CDR2 SNEGSKA (reference sequence). The CDR3 DNA reads as TGCAGTGCAAGGACTGGAGTTTTAGATACGCAGTATTTT. It specifies CSARTGVLDTQYF.